Listed here are 15 T cell receptor beta chains from one sample, sequenced in a study of blood T cell repertoires in COVID-19. Using immunoSEQ multiplex PCR, the repertoire was profiled, and TCRdb retains in-frame clones only, with some absent. The sample has 300,000 or so clones; over 85% are singletons. Input material: PBMCs or T cells enriched from blood (not recorded which). Source of these receptors: a man in his 60s who had recovered from COVID-19.

The chain has TRBV2 and TRBJ1-2; 9 bases fit TRBD1. The germline gives CDR1 SNHLY, CDR2 FYNNEI. The CDR3 contains 15 residues. With 6 bases clipped from V and 4 bases from J, the junction kept 9 bases outside the gene matches. The CDR3 spells CASRRDRGGSYGYTF. The CDR3 region has the DNA TGTGCCAGCAGAAGAGACAGGGGGGGAAGCTATGGCTACACCTTC.

This clone appeared once. The chain joins TRBV6-5 to TRBJ1-2; 7 bases match TRBD1. V trimming: 6 bases; J trimming: 2 bases; junction bases outside the gene matches: 9. The CDR3 is 15 amino acids. Per germline, CDR1 MNHEY and CDR2 SVGAGI. DNA for the CDR3: TGTGCCAGCAGCTACGACAGGGCCCCAAACTATGGCTACACCTTC. Translated, it gives CASSYDRAPNYGYTF.

The chain combines TRBV5-1 with TRBJ1-1; 7 bases fit TRBD1. Germline-derived CDR1 and CDR2 are SGHRS and YFSETQ. The ends lost 1 base at V and 0 bases at J; junction bases unmatched: 6. There are 16 residues in the CDR3. CDR3 residues: CASSLSSTGVNTEAFF. The CDR3 DNA sequence: TGCGCCAGCAGCTTGTCCTCAACAGGGGTGAACACTGAAGCTTTCTTT.

The gene calls are TRBV12-3 or TRBV12-4 and TRBJ1-2; the match to TRBD1 covers 8 bases. After removal of 4 bases from V and 6 bases from J, the junction contained 4 bases not matched to a gene. This CDR3 comprises 13 residues. CDR3 sequence reads: CASSSDREHGYTF. As DNA, the CDR3 is TGTGCCAGCAGTTCGGACAGGGAGCATGGCTACACCTTC.

The V gene is TRBV15, the J gene TRBJ2-7, with D maybe TRBD1 (5 bases). V shed 1 base and J shed 3 bases, with 10 bases lying between them. CDR1 is LNHNV, CDR2 YYDKDF, per germline (reference sequence). CDR3 length equals 14 residues. Here the CDR3 DNA reads TGTGCCACCAGCAGAGTGGGGCGGAGCTACGAGCAGTACTTC. Amino acid sequence: CATSRVGRSYEQYF.

The chain employs TRBV4-1 and TRBJ2-5; D uncertain. The V and J ends lost 4 bases and 1 base respectively, with 7 bases between them. CDR1 is MGHRA and CDR2 is YSYEKL in the germline V gene. The CDR3 has 13 amino acids. In nucleotides, the CDR3 is TGCGCCAGCAGCCCAGTCACCCAAGAGACCCAGTACTTC. Residues: CASSPVTQETQYF.

V is TRBV10-3 and J is TRBJ2-7; D might be TRBD2 (6 bases). CDR1 is ENHRY, CDR2 SYGVKD, per germline. V gave up 3 bases and J gave up 4 bases, with 13 bases separating them. The CDR3 is 14 residues long. In DNA form, the CDR3 reads TGTGCCATCAGTGAAACTAGCTTCGAGTACGAGCAGTACTTC. Amino acid sequence: CAISETSFEYEQYF.

V gene TRBV19 combines with J gene TRBJ1-2; 7 nucleotides line up with TRBD1. The CDR3 contains 15 residues. CDR1 is LNHDA, CDR2 SQIVND, per germline (reference sequence). V shed 7 bases and J 6 bases; nucleotides not matched to a gene: 14. The CDR3 sequence is CASTGLDRSVDGYTF. For the CDR3, the DNA is TGTGCCAGTACCGGCTTGGACAGGTCGGTGGATGGCTACACCTTC.

V and J are TRBV2 and TRBJ2-3; no clear D. Germline V gene lookup returns CDR1 SNHLY and CDR2 FYNNEI. The CDR3 runs to 11 residues. The V gene lost 3 bases and the J gene lost 5 bases, with 3 bases spanning the gap. In DNA form, the CDR3 reads TGTGCCAGCAGTGACTTAGATACGCAGTATTTT. This gives the protein CASSDLDTQYF.

For this clone: This specimen includes other DNA sequences encoding the same CDR3. In DNA form, the CDR3 reads TGTGCCAGCAGCCCAAGACAAGCCTCTGGAAACACCATATATTTT. Encoded protein: CASSPRQASGNTIYF. This rearrangement joins TRBV9 to TRBJ1-3; D is undetermined. The CDR3 is 15 amino acids. V lost 4 bases and J lost 0, with 11 bases in between. CDR1 is SGDLS, CDR2 YYNGEE, per germline. Complete variable domain (other parts from reference TRBV9 and TRBJ1-3): DSGVTQTPKHLITATGQRVTLRCSPRSGDLSVYWYQQSLDQGLQFLIQYYNGEERAKGNILERFSAQQFPDLHSELNLSSLELGDSALYFCASSPRQASGNTIYFGEGSWLTVV.

V is TRBV19 and J is TRBJ2-1, with TRBD1 as a possible D gene (6 bases). Germline loops: CDR1 LNHDA, CDR2 SQIVND (reference sequence). V lost 5 bases to trimming and J lost 4 bases, with 18 bases between them. The CDR3 length is 16 residues. CDR3 region: CASSSIGTKGYNEQFF. The CDR3, as DNA: TGTGCCAGTAGTTCTATCGGGACAAAGGGTTACAATGAGCAGTTCTTC.

The rearrangement links TRBV27 to TRBJ1-5; the D is unclear. Trimming took 4 bases from V and 4 from J, leaving 14 bases between them. Germline-derived CDR1 and CDR2 are MNHEY and SMNVEV (reference sequence). CDR3 length equals 15 residues. The CDR3 DNA sequence: TGTGCCAGCAGTTCGGGGTCTTTAGGTAATCAGCCCCAGCATTTT. The encoded protein is CASSSGSLGNQPQHF.

This clone is a singleton in its sample. The rearrangement uses TRBV19 and TRBJ1-6; possibly TRBD1 for D (6 bases). The CDR3 loop spans 15 amino acids. Looked up from germline, CDR1 is LNHDA and CDR2 is SQIVND (reference sequence). V shed 11 bases and J shed 0 bases, with 14 bases lying between them. CDR3 amino acids: CASAIGGSYNSPLHF. DNA of the CDR3: TGTGCCTCGGCTATAGGGGGCTCCTATAATTCACCCCTCCACTTT.

This clone was picked up one time. The J gene is TRBJ2-7, the V gene TRBV6-5, with TRBD1 identical over 8 bases. The junction had 4 bases not matched to a gene; V was cut back by 6 bases and J by 3 bases. This CDR3 is 13 amino acids long. Germline values: CDR1 MNHEY, CDR2 SVGAGI. The DNA for the CDR3 is TGTGCCAGCAGCGATGGACAGGGCTACGAGCAGTACTTC. It translates to CASSDGQGYEQYF.

The rearrangement joins TRBV9 to TRBJ2-5; the D gene is possibly TRBD2 (7 bases). CDR1 and CDR2 from the germline V gene are SGDLS and YYNGEE. This CDR3 is 16 amino acids long. V was pared by 2 bases and J by 5 bases, with 19 bases between. CDR3 DNA sequence: TGTGCCAGCAGCGTTACCGGGGGGCCATCTGGTGAGACCCAGTACTTC. It codes for CASSVTGGPSGETQYF.